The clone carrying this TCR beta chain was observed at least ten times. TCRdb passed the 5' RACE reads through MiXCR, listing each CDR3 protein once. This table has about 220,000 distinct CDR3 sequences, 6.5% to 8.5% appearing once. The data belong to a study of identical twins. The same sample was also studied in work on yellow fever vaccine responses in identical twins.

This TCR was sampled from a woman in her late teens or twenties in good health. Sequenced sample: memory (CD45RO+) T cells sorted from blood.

CDR3 coding DNA: TGTGCCATCAGTGAGACACCTTCCAACACAGATACGCAGTATTTT. Protein sequence: CAISETPSNTDTQYF. The chain has TRBV10-3 and TRBJ2-3, with D uncertain. The ends were cut back, 2 bases at V and 2 bases at J, with 11 bases in the middle. The CDR3 runs 15 residues. The germline V gene encodes CDR1 ENHRY and CDR2 SYGVKD.